The 26 T cell receptor beta chains reported below all come from one sample, sequenced in a study of OX40 agonist ivuxolimab in advanced cancers. The assay was immunoSEQ multiplex PCR, and TCRdb's table has in-frame clones only and misses some. The data hold 85,000 to 120,000 clones, with over 75% observed a single time. Sequencing used CD4+ or CD8+ T cells sorted from blood, obtained in a trial of the OX40 agonist ivuxolimab. All receptors derive from an adult with an advanced solid tumor such as melanoma, head and neck, liver or kidney cancer.

This clone occurred once. The chain links TRBV7-9 to TRBJ2-5; either TRBD1 or TRBD2 may supply D (5 bases each). This CDR3 contains 15 residues. CDR1 is SEHNR and CDR2 is FQNEAQ in the germline V gene (reference sequence). The V and J ends lost 3 bases and 3 bases respectively, with 14 bases between them. For the CDR3, the DNA is TGTGCCAGCAGCTTGACACTAGGGGTCGAAGAGACCCAGTACTTC. It specifies CASSLTLGVEETQYF.

This clone was seen only once. V and J are TRBV5-1 and TRBJ1-2; no firm D call. CDR1 is SGHRS, CDR2 YFSETQ, per germline. The CDR3 is 15 residues long. V gave up 3 bases and J gave up 0 bases, with 12 bases separating them. The chain's CDR3 is CASSSQLKANYGYTF. The CDR3 DNA follows: TGCGCCAGCAGCTCCCAACTCAAAGCTAACTATGGCTACACCTTC.

With regard to this clone: An end of the junction does not agree with germline; a read error may underlie this. The chain employs TRBV7-7 and TRBJ2-3; possibly TRBD2 for D (6 bases). The germline CDR1 and CDR2 sequences are SSHAT and FNYEAQ (reference sequence). CDR3 length equals 16 residues. The CDR3, as DNA: TGTGCTAGCAGCTCCGCGGCGGGACGCCCCACAGATACGCAGTATTTT. This gives the protein CASSSAAGRPTDTQYF.

This clone has a single count. The genes are TRBV7-2 and TRBJ1-2; TRBD1 might be the D (5 bases). The CDR3 extends over 15 amino acids. Germline CDR1 SGHTA, CDR2 FQGNSA. V was trimmed by 7 bases and J by 4 bases, leaving 19 bases between them. The CDR3 DNA sequence: TGTGCCAGCACCCCAGGTGCAGGGTGGGCCTATGGCTACACCTTC. Translating gives CASTPGAGWAYGYTF.

The rearrangement joins TRBV5-1 to TRBJ2-1; TRBD2 agrees at 10 bases. The CDR3 runs to 17 residues. Trimming took 0 bases from V and 6 from J; bases not matched to a gene: 9. CDR1 and CDR2 from the germline V gene are SGHRS and YFSETQ. The CDR3 protein is CASSLAILAGVPNEQFF. The CDR3 bases are TGCGCCAGCAGCTTGGCAATCCTAGCGGGAGTTCCCAATGAGCAGTTCTTC. Together with reference TRBV5-1 and TRBJ2-1, the CDR3 gives the full variable domain: KAGVTQTPRYLIKTRGQQVTLSCSPISGHRSVSWYQQTPGQGLQFLFEYFSETQRNKGNFPGRFSGRQFSNSRSEMNVSTLELGDSALYLCASSLAILAGVPNEQFFGPGTRLTVL.

The rearrangement uses TRBV6-5 and TRBJ1-6; D is perhaps TRBD1 (5 bases). The CDR3 length is 12 residues. From germline, CDR1 is MNHEY and CDR2 SVGAGI. Trimming pared 7 bases from V and 9 bases from J, leaving 10 bases between. CDR3 residues: CASTTQGSPLHF. In nucleotides, the CDR3 is TGTGCCAGCACCACTCAGGGTTCACCCCTCCACTTT.

The V gene is TRBV5-5, the J gene TRBJ2-7; D uncertain. Germline V gives CDR1 SGHKS, CDR2 YYEKEE (reference sequence). The germline V and J ends were trimmed by 4 bases and 7 bases, with 12 bases remaining between them. This CDR3 has 12 residues. CDR3 DNA: TGTGCCAGCAGCCGGGTGTGGTGGGAGCAGTACTTC. Its translation is CASSRVWWEQYF. Drawing the rest from reference TRBV5-5 and TRBJ2-7, the complete variable domain is DAGVTQSPTHLIKTRGQQVTLRCSPISGHKSVSWYQQVLGQGPQFIFQYYEKEERGRGNFPDRFSARQFPNYSSELNVNALLLGDSALYLCASSRVWWEQYFGPGTRLTVT.

This chain links TRBV6-5 with TRBJ1-1; D may be TRBD1 (5 bases). Germline loops: CDR1 MNHEY, CDR2 SVGAGI. This CDR3 region has 13 residues. V was trimmed by 2 bases and J by 11 bases, leaving 15 bases between them. In nucleotides, the CDR3 is TGTGCCAGCAGTTACACCCAGGGACGGGGGGCTTTCTTT. The encoded protein is CASSYTQGRGAFF.

This chain joins TRBV4-1 and TRBJ1-2; possibly TRBD1 for D (5 bases). Germline V CDR1 and CDR2: MGHRA, YSYEKL. V was cut by 0 bases and J by 4 bases, with 12 bases left in between. The CDR3 covers 15 residues. The CDR3 DNA reads as TGCGCCAGCAGCCAAGATTATGAGGGACCCTATGGCTACACCTTC. Protein sequence: CASSQDYEGPYGYTF.

The chain carries TRBV10-3 and TRBJ1-6; D uncertain. The germline V gene has CDR1 ENHRY and CDR2 SYGVKD. This CDR3 spans 13 amino acids. Trimming shortened V by 6 bases and J by 8 bases, and 11 bases separated the two germline ends. The CDR3 DNA sequence: TGTGCCATCAGCCCGATGGCCGATTCACCCCTCCACTTT. Encoded protein: CAISPMADSPLHF.

This chain joins TRBV19 and TRBJ1-5; D gene uncertain. Germline CDR1 LNHDA, CDR2 SQIVND (reference sequence). V dropped 7 bases and J dropped 0 bases, with 19 bases sitting between them. This CDR3 has 17 residues. The CDR3 nucleotides are TGTGCCAGTAAAAAAGGAGGCCAGAAAAATAGCAATCAGCCCCAGCATTTT. Its protein product is CASKKGGQKNSNQPQHF. The variable domain in full, with the rest retrieved from reference TRBV19 and TRBJ1-5, is DGGITQSPKYLFRKEGQNVTLSCEQNLNHDAMYWYRQDPGQGLRLIYYSQIVNDFQKGDIAEGYSVSREKKESFPLTVTSAQKNPTAFYLCASKKGGQKNSNQPQHFGDGTRLSIL.

This chain joins TRBV19 and TRBJ2-1; no clear D. Trimming removed 5 bases at V and 6 bases at J, with 14 bases between. Germline CDR1 reads LNHDA; CDR2 reads SQIVND (reference sequence). The CDR3 spans 14 residues. CDR3 sequence (DNA): TGTGCCAGTAGTCCCCGGAGTCATGGCAATGAGCAGTTCTTC. This translates into CASSPRSHGNEQFF.

This rearrangement joins TRBV2 to TRBJ1-1, with D perhaps matching TRBD1 (5 bases). Germline CDR1 is SNHLY and CDR2 is FYNNEI. Trimming took 3 bases from V and 8 from J, leaving 7 bases between them. The CDR3 sequence is 11 residues long. CDR3: CASSDRVEAFF. In nucleotides, the CDR3 is TGTGCCAGCAGTGACAGGGTCGAAGCTTTCTTT.

The CDR3 DNA is TGTGCCAGCAGCCGATTAGCGGGGGGGCGTGAGACCCAGTACTTC. Its translation is CASSRLAGGRETQYF. The chain combines TRBV7-3 with TRBJ2-5; 11 bases agree with TRBD2. The trim removed 5 bases at V and 5 bases at J, leaving 7 bases unmatched. Germline lookup yields CDR1 SGHTA and CDR2 FQGTGA. This CDR3 has 15 amino acids.

The rearrangement links TRBV5-4 to TRBJ2-2, with a tentative D call TRBD2 (5 bases). Trimming removed 4 bases at V and 7 bases at J, with 11 bases between. This CDR3 is 13 amino acids long. The germline CDR1 and CDR2 sequences are SGHNT and YYREEE (reference sequence). The CDR3 sequence is CASSTGEGGELFF. CDR3 sequence (DNA): TGTGCCAGCAGCACCGGCGAGGGCGGGGAGCTGTTTTTT.

The sample holds one count of this clone. V gene TRBV6-1 combines with J gene TRBJ1-1; TRBD1 might be the D (6 bases). The CDR3 consists of 15 residues. Germline CDR1 and CDR2: MNHNS and SASEGT. Trimming shortened V by 5 bases and J by 0 bases, and 13 bases separated the two germline ends. Here the CDR3 DNA reads TGTGCCAGCAGTCGAGAGGACAGTCTGAACACTGAAGCTTTCTTT. Translation: CASSREDSLNTEAFF.

The rearrangement uses TRBV28 and TRBJ1-1; D uncertain. V shed 8 bases and J shed 2 bases, with 18 bases lying between them. The germline V gene encodes CDR1 MDHEN and CDR2 SYDVKM. CDR3 size: 15 residues. CDR3 sequence (DNA): TGTGCCAGCTATCCCGGTTCAGTAAGTAACACTGAAGCTTTCTTT. Protein: CASYPGSVSNTEAFF.

This clone was counted a single time. The J gene is TRBJ1-5, the V gene TRBV19, with 7 bases identical to TRBD1. The CDR3 extends over 15 amino acids. The germline V gene encodes CDR1 LNHDA and CDR2 SQIVND (reference sequence). J lost 1 base, V lost 4 bases, and 4 bases had no gene match. The CDR3 here is CASSTTGQSNQPQHF. CDR3 nucleotide sequence: TGTGCCAGTAGTACGACAGGGCAGAGCAATCAGCCCCAGCATTTT.

The V and J genes are TRBV7-2 and TRBJ2-7; 9 nucleotides match TRBD1. Trimming removed 6 bases from V and 3 bases from J; junction bases left unmatched: 12. CDR3 length: 16 amino acids. In germline, CDR1 is SGHTA, CDR2 FQGNSA. The CDR3 bases are TGTGCCAGCAGTAGGACAGGGGACACCAAATTCTACGAGCAGTACTTC. Its protein is CASSRTGDTKFYEQYF.

The chain joins TRBV7-2 to TRBJ2-5; 9 nucleotides align to TRBD1. CDR3 length: 15 residues. The germline V gene encodes CDR1 SGHTA and CDR2 FQGNSA. V lost 5 bases, J lost 2 bases, and 6 bases stayed unmatched. The CDR3 protein is CASSPGQGPQETQYF. The CDR3 DNA reads TGTGCCAGCAGCCCGGGACAGGGACCTCAAGAGACCCAGTACTTC.

The V call is TRBV10-2, the J call TRBJ2-5; D might be TRBD1 (5 bases). This CDR3 has 14 residues. V lost 3 bases, J lost 3 bases, and 11 bases lay in between. CDR1 is WSHSY, CDR2 SAAADI, per germline. The CDR3 DNA is TGCGCCAGCAGTGAATGGGCAGGGAAAGAGACCCAGTACTTC. Translation: CASSEWAGKETQYF.

This clone was observed a handful of times. The chain uses TRBV2 and TRBJ2-3; the D call may be TRBD1 or TRBD2 (5 bases each). Trimming stripped 4 bases from V and 4 bases from J, with 15 bases between. Per germline, CDR1 SNHLY and CDR2 FYNNEI. The CDR3 consists of 15 residues. The DNA of the CDR3 is TGTGCCAGCAGTGTCGGGGCAGGGTTGGCAGATACGCAGTATTTT. Translated: CASSVGAGLADTQYF.

The genes are TRBV6-4 and TRBJ2-7; D possibly corresponds to TRBD1 (5 bases). Between the trimmed V and J ends, which lost 6 bases and 2 bases, there was a span of 11 bases. The CDR3 is made up of 13 amino acids. The germline CDR1 and CDR2 sequences are MRHNA and SNTAGT. The CDR3, as DNA: TGTGCCAGCAGATTCGGCAGGGCCTACGAGCAGTACTTC. This codes for CASRFGRAYEQYF.

The chain links TRBV7-2 to TRBJ2-7, with D possibly matching TRBD2 (7 bases). The CDR3 has 15 amino acids. V lost 4 bases to trimming and J lost 2 bases, with 15 bases between them. Germline V gene data show CDR1 as SGHTA and CDR2 as FQGNSA. CDR3 bases: TGTGCCAGCAGCTCCCGTTCCGGGGGGCCCTACGAGCAGTACTTC. It specifies CASSSRSGGPYEQYF.

This sequence joins TRBV6-5 and TRBJ2-7; 9 nucleotides line up with TRBD2. This CDR3 region has 15 residues. CDR1 and CDR2 (germline): MNHEY, SVGAGI. V gave up 5 bases and J gave up 3 bases; unmatched junction bases: 8. This chain's CDR3 is CASSGGGTSSYEQYF. CDR3 bases: TGTGCCAGCAGTGGGGGCGGGACTAGCAGCTACGAGCAGTACTTC.

The V gene is TRBV5-6, the J gene TRBJ2-2; a possible D gene is TRBD2 (5 bases). The V gene lost 1 base and the J gene lost 4 bases, with 11 bases spanning the gap. CDR1 and CDR2 from the germline V gene are SGHDT and YYEEEE. The CDR3 covers 15 residues. CDR3 in amino acids: CASSLYGVSTGELFF. CDR3 bases: TGTGCCAGCAGCTTGTACGGGGTTAGCACCGGGGAGCTGTTTTTT. Full variable domain (missing parts from reference TRBV5-6 and TRBJ2-2): DAGVTQSPTHLIKTRGQQVTLRCSPKSGHDTVSWYQQALGQGPQFIFQYYEEEERQRGNFPDRFSGHQFPNYSSELNVNALLLGDSALYLCASSLYGVSTGELFFGEGSRLTVL.